The text below deals with one T cell receptor beta chain. Its antigen is not identified. The record originates from a study of blood T cells in healthy people across ages. Study findings and constraints: Researchers deemed the diversity estimates from one million T cells underestimates.

A second about 6 to 11 cycle PCR used barcoded and J-beta primers. TCRdb analysed the 5' RACE reads with MiXCR anew, one entry per CDR3 protein. Altogether more than 650,000 distinct CDR3 sequences are present, 20% to 30% being singletons, with the ten largest covering 2.5% to 3.5%. This CDR3 is built from 15 residues. CDR1 is MNHNS and CDR2 is SASEGT in the germline V gene. V lost 4 bases, J lost 4 bases, and 7 bases stayed unmatched. The sample was also reused in another study, on T cells of mothers and their children.

The V call is TRBV6-1, the J call TRBJ2-7; TRBD1 aligns across 10 bases. This TCR came from a boy aged 5-17 years in good health. Sequencing was carried out using blood. The CDR3 sequence is CASSGRQGANYEQYF. The CDR3 coding sequence is TGTGCCAGCAGTGGACGACAGGGGGCTAATTACGAGCAGTACTTC.